The 2 T cell receptor beta chains in this list originate from one sample, sequenced in a study of blood T cell repertoires in COVID-19. Libraries were prepared by immunoSEQ multiplex PCR; TCRdb keeps only in-frame clonotypes and omits some of them. The sample contains 97,000 or so clones, around 82% of which appear only once. Sequencing was done on a sample of peripheral blood. All receptors derive from a man aged 65 to 79 with active or convalescent COVID-19.

This sequence joins TRBV3-1 (or the pseudogene TRBV3-2) and TRBJ2-1; a weak D match, TRBD1 (6 bases). The CDR3 consists of 15 residues. Looked up from germline, CDR1 is LGHDT and CDR2 is YNNKEL (reference sequence). Trimming took 1 base from V and 2 from J, leaving 9 bases between them. The CDR3 DNA sequence: TGTGCCAGCAGCCAAGCCAGGGGCCCCTACAATGAGCAGTTCTTC. This codes for CASSQARGPYNEQFF.

This clone has just a few counts. The CDR3, as DNA: TGTGCCAGCAGTGAAGCCACGGGAGGAGGGCTTAATTCACCCCTCCACTTT. It specifies CASSEATGGGLNSPLHF. J is TRBJ1-6 and V is TRBV6-1, with D unresolved. Trimming cost V 0 bases and J 6 bases, with 15 bases left between them. Germline CDR1 reads MNHNS; CDR2 reads SASEGT. The CDR3 covers 17 residues.